A selection of T cell receptor beta chains follows, all from one sample in a study of blood T cell repertoires in COVID-19. Data came from immunoSEQ multiplex PCR; TCRdb stores just in-frame clones and leaves some out. The sample holds around 250,000 clones, around 83% seen once. The specimen was peripheral blood. These TCRs come from a woman in her thirties or forties who had recovered from COVID-19. The CDR3 runs from the conserved cysteine through the conserved F or W. The D gene is left open where the match is weak. Expanded clones get a size class; other rows say once, few or many, or leave the size out.

d_call clone_size cdr3_length j_call v_call cdr3_nt cdr3_aa
TRBD2 - 17 TRBJ2-1 TRBV5-1 TGCGCCAGCAGCTTGGGCCATAGCGGGGGGTATTACAATGAGCAGTTCTTC CASSLGHSGGYYNEQFF
TRBD2 - 15 TRBJ2-1 TRBV9 TGTGCCAGCAGCGTACTAGCGGGGGGAACCTATGAGCAGTTCTTC CASSVLAGGTYEQFF
TRBD2 - 16 TRBJ2-3 TRBV28 TGTGCCAGCAGTATCTATAGCGGGGGGCCCACAGATACGCAGTATTTT CASSIYSGGPTDTQYF
TRBD1 - 17 TRBJ1-6 TRBV7-9 TGTGCCAGCAGCTTAGGGGACAGGGGGGTTTTTAATTCACCCCTCCACTTT CASSLGDRGVFNSPLHF
TRBD2 - 14 TRBJ2-1 TRBV30 TGTGCCTGGAGTAGGGGACTAGCGGGGGGTGAGCAGTTCTTC CAWSRGLAGGEQFF
TRBD2 - 16 TRBJ2-5 TRBV19 TGTGCCAGTAGTCCCAGGACTAGCGGGGGGCAAGAGACCCAGTACTTC CASSPRTSGGQETQYF
TRBD1 - 14 TRBJ1-1 TRBV6-5 TGTGCCAGCAAAGTAGCAGGGGGCGGCGGAGAGGCTTTCTTT CASKVAGGGGEAFF
TRBD2 - 15 TRBJ2-2 TRBV5-1 TGCGCCAGCAGCTTAAGCGGGGGGTTATCCGGGGAGCTGTTTTTT CASSLSGGLSGELFF
- - 14 TRBJ2-5 TRBV6-5 TGTGCCAGCAGCCCCATAGGGGTACAAGAGACCCAGTACTTC CASSPIGVQETQYF
TRBD1 - 15 TRBJ1-1 TRBV19 TGTGCCAGCGTGGACAGGGGGCTAGCGGACACTGAAGCTTTCTTT CASVDRGLADTEAFF
TRBD1 - 14 TRBJ2-1 TRBV7-2 TGTGCCAGCAACAGGGACAGGGATTTGGATGAGCAGTTCTTC CASNRDRDLDEQFF
- - 14 TRBJ2-7 TRBV18 TGTGCCAGCTCACCTGAGGACATTTACTACGAGCAGTACTTC CASSPEDIYYEQYF
- - 12 TRBJ1-6 TRBV15 TGTGCCACCAGCCGAGGGGGGGGTCCCCTCCACTTT CATSRGGGPLHF
TRBD1 - 12 TRBJ1-2 TRBV6-5 TGTGCCAGCACTTGGGACAGGGGTGGCTACACCTTC CASTWDRGGYTF
- - 15 TRBJ1-6 TRBV6-5 TGTGCCAGCAGTTACTCGAAGGCAGGGAACACACCCCTCCACTTT CASSYSKAGNTPLHF
- - 11 TRBJ2-1 TRBV25-1 TGTGCCAGCAGTGGAGCGATAGTGCAGTTCTTC CASSGAIVQFF
TRBD1 - 15 TRBJ1-6 TRBV6-1 TGTGCCAGCAGTGAGCCAGGGGGTTGGAATTCACCCCTCCACTTT CASSEPGGWNSPLHF
- - 12 TRBJ2-3 TRBV2 TGTGCCAGCAGACAAGGAGCAGATACGCAGTATTTT CASRQGADTQYF
- - 14 TRBJ1-1 TRBV6-6 TGTGCCAGCAGTACACGACAGGCCCACACTGAAGCTTTCTTT CASSTRQAHTEAFF
TRBD2 once 15 TRBJ2-2 TRBV6-5 TGTGCCAGTCGAAGACTAGCGGGTAACACCGGGGAGCTGTTTTTT CASRRLAGNTGELFF
- - 10 TRBJ1-1 TRBV30 TGTGTGGGGAGGCGCACTGAAGCTTTCTTT CVGRRTEAFF
- - 14 TRBJ2-7 TRBV28 TGTGCCAGCAGTCAGACAGGATTGAAATACGAGCAGTACTTC CASSQTGLKYEQYF
TRBD1 - 17 TRBJ2-6 TRBV19 TGTGCCAGTAGTGACATGCAGGGGGCACGGGGGGCCAACGTCCTGACTTTC CASSDMQGARGANVLTF
TRBD1 few 14 TRBJ2-5 TRBV5-1 TGCGCCAGCAGCAGACAGGGAGTATTGGCGACCCAGTACTTC CASSRQGVLATQYF
- - 13 TRBJ1-1 TRBV12-5 TGTGCTAGTGGTTTGGTAGGGGACACTGAAGCTTTCTTT CASGLVGDTEAFF
- - 14 TRBJ2-5 TRBV11-3 TGTGCCAGCAGCTACGGACAGATACAAGAGACCCAGTACTTC CASSYGQIQETQYF
TRBD2 - 15 TRBJ2-1 TRBV27 TGTGCCAGCAGTTTACTTAGCGGGGTTTACAATGAGCAGTTCTTC CASSLLSGVYNEQFF
TRBD2 - 14 TRBJ2-5 TRBV10-3 TGTGCCATTGCCCCCCTAGCGGGGCAAGAGACCCAGTACTTC CAIAPLAGQETQYF
TRBD2 - 17 TRBJ2-3 TRBV18 TGTGCCAGCTCACCATTAGCTAGCGGGGGAGGATCAGATACGCAGTATTTT CASSPLASGGGSDTQYF
TRBD1 - 11 TRBJ1-2 TRBV29-1 TGCAGCGGACAGGGAGGCTATGGCTACACCTTC CSGQGGYGYTF
- - 14 TRBJ2-2 TRBV7-6 TGTGCCAGCAGCTTCAGGGTGAACACCGGGGAGCTGTTTTTT CASSFRVNTGELFF
- - 12 TRBJ2-7 TRBV30 TGTGCCTGGAGTTTACGGGAGCGCGAGCAGTACTTC CAWSLREREQYF
- - 14 TRBJ2-7 TRBV5-1 TGCGCCAGCAGCTCCGACGGACTAAGCTACGAGCAGTACTTC CASSSDGLSYEQYF
- - 13 TRBJ1-2 TRBV28 TGTGCCAGCAGTGGGTGGGGGGGCCTTGGCTACACCTTC CASSGWGGLGYTF
- - 14 TRBJ2-3 TRBV28 TGTGCCAGCAGGAAGAGTGATGGCACAGATACGCAGTATTTT CASRKSDGTDTQYF
TRBD2 - 15 TRBJ2-1 TRBV7-2 TGTGCCAGCAGCTTAGGTGGGACTACCTACAATGAGCAGTTCTTC CASSLGGTTYNEQFF
- - 17 TRBJ2-3 TRBV18 TGTGCCAGCTCACCACCGTTGGGGCAACAGGGCCCAGATACGCAGTATTTT CASSPPLGQQGPDTQYF
- once 12 TRBJ1-2 TRBV12-3/TRBV12-4 TGTGCCAGCAGTTTTTCTAGCTATGGCTACACCTTC CASSFSSYGYTF
TRBD1 - 16 TRBJ2-5 TRBV19 TGTGCCAGTGCCGCGGTACAGGGGGCGTACCAAGAGACCCAGTACTTC CASAAVQGAYQETQYF
- - 12 TRBJ1-2 TRBV2 TGTGCCAGCAAGCGGCAAGACTATGGCTACACCTTC CASKRQDYGYTF
- - 13 TRBJ1-2 TRBV28 TGTGCCAGCAGTTTAGGAGGAAACTATGGCTACACCTTC CASSLGGNYGYTF
- few 14 TRBJ2-1 TRBV5-1 TGCGCCAGCAGCTTCGACAGGGAGGTCAATGAGCAGTTCTTC CASSFDREVNEQFF
- - 13 TRBJ1-1 TRBV12-3/TRBV12-4 TGTGCCAGCAGGGTAAGAGCGGGCACTGAAGCTTTCTTT CASRVRAGTEAFF
- - 13 TRBJ1-5 TRBV28 TGTGCCAGCAGTTTAGTTCCTTTCGGGCCCCAGCATTTT CASSLVPFGPQHF
TRBD1 - 15 TRBJ1-6 TRBV19 TGTGCCAGCTCGCCCTGGACAGGGGGAGATTCACCCCTCCACTTT CASSPWTGGDSPLHF
- - 14 TRBJ1-5 TRBV6-2/TRBV6-3 TGTGCCAGCAGCCTAACAGGGAAGGGTCAGCCCCAGCATTTT CASSLTGKGQPQHF
- - 14 TRBJ1-4 TRBV7-9 TGTGCCAGCAGACAGGGCTCGCGGGATGAAAAACTGTTTTTT CASRQGSRDEKLFF
TRBD2 - 16 TRBJ2-1 TRBV7-6 TGTGCCAGCAGCTCGGGACTAGCGGGGGGGCGAAATGAGCAGTTCTTC CASSSGLAGGRNEQFF
- - 13 TRBJ1-2 TRBV6-5 TGTGCCAGCAGAGCACAGGGATCGGGTGGCTACACCTTC CASRAQGSGGYTF